This paragraph reports one TCR beta chain. The antigen is unknown. The TCR library protocol attached unique molecular identifiers to the individual cDNA molecules. MiXCR, applied by TCRdb to the 5' RACE reads, yields one record per CDR3 protein. This table has 100,000 to 150,000 distinct CDR3 sequences, under 15% appearing once. This sample was taken from a study of early T cells in non-severe SARS-CoV-2 infection. Whole-study context: Bulk RNA isolated from unsorted whole blood underwent sequencing; chains were not paired. General study results and limits: VDJdb-based matching was biased toward anti-spike CD8 responses and missed private and CD4 specificities.

V shed 6 bases and J shed 5 bases, with 13 bases lying between them. CDR1 and CDR2 from the germline V gene are SGHAT and FQNNGV. The CDR3 spans 13 residues. The sample was whole blood. The rearrangement links TRBV11-2 to TRBJ2-5; D uncertain. The TCR comes from an adult who was a healthcare worker with PCR-confirmed SARS-CoV-2 infection or an uninfected control (not recorded which). The CDR3: CASRPTWDETQYF. The CDR3 DNA is TGTGCCAGCAGACCAACCTGGGATGAGACCCAGTACTTC. The full variable domain, completed using reference TRBV11-2 and TRBJ2-5, is EAGVAQSPRYKIIEKRQSVAFWCNPISGHATLYWYQQILGQGPKLLIQFQNNGVVDDSQLPKDRFSAERLKGVDSTLKIQPAKLEDSAVYLCASRPTWDETQYFGPGTRLLVL.